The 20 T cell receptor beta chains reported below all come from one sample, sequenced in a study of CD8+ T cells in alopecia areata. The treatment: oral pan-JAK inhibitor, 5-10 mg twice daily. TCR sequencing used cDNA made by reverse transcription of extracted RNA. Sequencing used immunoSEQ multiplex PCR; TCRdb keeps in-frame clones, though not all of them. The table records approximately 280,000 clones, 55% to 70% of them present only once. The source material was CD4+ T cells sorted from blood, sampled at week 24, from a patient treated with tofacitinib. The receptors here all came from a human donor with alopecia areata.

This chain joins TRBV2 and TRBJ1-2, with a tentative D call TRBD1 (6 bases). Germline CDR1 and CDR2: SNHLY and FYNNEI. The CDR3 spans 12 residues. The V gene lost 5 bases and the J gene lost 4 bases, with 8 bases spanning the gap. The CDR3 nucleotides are TGTGCCAGCAGTCAGGACAGCTATGGCTACACCTTC. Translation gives CASSQDSYGYTF. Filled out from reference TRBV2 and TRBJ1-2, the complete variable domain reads EPEVTQTPSHQVTQMGQEVILRCVPISNHLYFYWYRQILGQKVEFLVSFYNNEISEKSEIFDDQFSVERPDGSNFTLKIRSTKLEDSAMYFCASSQDSYGYTFGSGTRLTVV.

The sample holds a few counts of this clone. CDR3 residues: CASSEQGTGELFF. The CDR3, as DNA: TGTGCCAGCAGCGAACAGGGGACCGGGGAGCTGTTTTTT. The gene calls are TRBV2 and TRBJ2-2, with 7 bases identical to TRBD1. The CDR3 covers 13 residues. V was clipped by 6 bases and J by 5 bases; unmatched bases: 3. Per the germline V gene, CDR1 is SNHLY and CDR2 is FYNNEI.

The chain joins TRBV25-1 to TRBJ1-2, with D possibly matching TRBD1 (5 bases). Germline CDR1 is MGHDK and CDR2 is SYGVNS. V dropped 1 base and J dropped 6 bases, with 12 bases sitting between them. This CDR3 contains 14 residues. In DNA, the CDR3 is TGTGCCAGCAGTGAATGGGGCTCGGGGAATGGCTACACCTTC. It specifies CASSEWGSGNGYTF.

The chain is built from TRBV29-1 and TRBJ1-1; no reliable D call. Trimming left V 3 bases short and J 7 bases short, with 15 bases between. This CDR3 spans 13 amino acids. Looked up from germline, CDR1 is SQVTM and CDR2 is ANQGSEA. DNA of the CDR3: TGCAGCGTTGACAAGGGAACGGTCTATGAAGCTTTCTTT. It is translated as CSVDKGTVYEAFF.

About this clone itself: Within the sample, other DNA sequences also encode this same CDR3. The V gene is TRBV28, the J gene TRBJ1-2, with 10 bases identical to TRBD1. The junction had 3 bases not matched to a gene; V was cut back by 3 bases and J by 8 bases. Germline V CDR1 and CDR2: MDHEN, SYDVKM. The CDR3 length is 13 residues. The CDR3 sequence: CASSLGTGVGYTF. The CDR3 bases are TGTGCCAGCAGTTTGGGGACAGGGGTAGGCTACACCTTC.

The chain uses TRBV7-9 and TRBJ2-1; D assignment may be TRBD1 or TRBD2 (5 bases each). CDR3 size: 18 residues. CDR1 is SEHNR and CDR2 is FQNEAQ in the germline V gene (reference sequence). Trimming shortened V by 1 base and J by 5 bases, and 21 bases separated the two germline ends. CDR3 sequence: CASSLVSGWRMGDNEQFF. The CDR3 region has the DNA TGTGCCAGCAGCTTAGTTTCGGGTTGGAGAATGGGGGACAATGAGCAGTTCTTC.

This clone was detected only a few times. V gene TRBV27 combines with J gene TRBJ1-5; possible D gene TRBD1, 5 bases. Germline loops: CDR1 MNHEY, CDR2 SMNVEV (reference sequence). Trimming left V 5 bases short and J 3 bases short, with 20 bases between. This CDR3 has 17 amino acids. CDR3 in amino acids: CASSPTYLGGNNQPQHF. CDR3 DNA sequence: TGTGCCAGCAGTCCCACTTACCTCGGGGGGAACAATCAGCCCCAGCATTTT.

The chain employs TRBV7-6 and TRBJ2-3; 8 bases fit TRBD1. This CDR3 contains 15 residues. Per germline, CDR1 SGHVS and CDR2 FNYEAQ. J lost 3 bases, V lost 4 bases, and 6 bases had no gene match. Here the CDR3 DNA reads TGTGCCAGCAGCTCGACAGGGGTAATAACAGATACGCAGTATTTT. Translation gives CASSSTGVITDTQYF.

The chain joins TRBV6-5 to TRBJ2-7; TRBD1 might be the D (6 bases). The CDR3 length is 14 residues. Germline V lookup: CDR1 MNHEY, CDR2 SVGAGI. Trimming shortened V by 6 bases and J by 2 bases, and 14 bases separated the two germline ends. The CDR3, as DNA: TGTGCCAGCAGCCTACAGGGACCCCCCTACGAGCAGTACTTC. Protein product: CASSLQGPPYEQYF.

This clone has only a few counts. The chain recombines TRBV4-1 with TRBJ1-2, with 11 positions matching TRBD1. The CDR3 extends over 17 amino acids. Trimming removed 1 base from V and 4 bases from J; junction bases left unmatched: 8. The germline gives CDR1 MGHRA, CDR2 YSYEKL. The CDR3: CASSQGGQGAIAYGYTF. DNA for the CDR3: TGCGCCAGCAGCCAAGGTGGACAGGGGGCTATCGCCTATGGCTACACCTTC.

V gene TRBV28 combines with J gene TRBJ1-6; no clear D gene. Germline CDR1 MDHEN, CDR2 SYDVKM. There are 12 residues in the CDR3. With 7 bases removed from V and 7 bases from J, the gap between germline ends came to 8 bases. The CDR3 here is CASTITNSPLHF. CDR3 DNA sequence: TGTGCCAGCACCATAACCAATTCACCCCTCCACTTT.

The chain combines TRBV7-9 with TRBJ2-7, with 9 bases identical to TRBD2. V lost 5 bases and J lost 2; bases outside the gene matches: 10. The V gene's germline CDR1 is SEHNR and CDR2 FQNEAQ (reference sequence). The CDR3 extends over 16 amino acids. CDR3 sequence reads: CASSPRSGGSPYEQYF. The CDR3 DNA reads TGTGCCAGCAGCCCTCGTAGCGGGGGTTCCCCCTACGAGCAGTACTTC.

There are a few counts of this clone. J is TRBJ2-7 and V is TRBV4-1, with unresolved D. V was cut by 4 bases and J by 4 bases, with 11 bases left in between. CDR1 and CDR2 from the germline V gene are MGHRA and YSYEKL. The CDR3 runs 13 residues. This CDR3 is CASSRQAGYEQYF. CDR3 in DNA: TGCGCCAGCAGCCGACAAGCAGGATACGAGCAGTACTTC.

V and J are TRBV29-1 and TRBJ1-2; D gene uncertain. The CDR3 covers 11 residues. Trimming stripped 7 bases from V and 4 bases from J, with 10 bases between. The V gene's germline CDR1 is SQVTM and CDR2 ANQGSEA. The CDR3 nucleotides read TGCAGCGGGGAAGACACCTATGGCTACACCTTC. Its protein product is CSGEDTYGYTF. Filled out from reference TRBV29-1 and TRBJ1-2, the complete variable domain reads SAVISQKPSRDICQRGTSLTIQCQVDSQVTMMFWYRQQPGQSLTLIATANQGSEATYESGFVIDKFPISRPNLTFSTLTVSNMSPEDSSIYLCSGEDTYGYTFGSGTRLTVV.

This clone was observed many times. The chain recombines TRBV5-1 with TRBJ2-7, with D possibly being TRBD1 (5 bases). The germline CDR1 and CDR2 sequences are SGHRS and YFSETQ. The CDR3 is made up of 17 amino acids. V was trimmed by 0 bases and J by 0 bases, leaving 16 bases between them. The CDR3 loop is CASSLVGGRAVSYEQYF. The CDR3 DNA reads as TGCGCCAGCAGCTTGGTGGGCGGCAGGGCCGTCTCCTACGAGCAGTACTTC.

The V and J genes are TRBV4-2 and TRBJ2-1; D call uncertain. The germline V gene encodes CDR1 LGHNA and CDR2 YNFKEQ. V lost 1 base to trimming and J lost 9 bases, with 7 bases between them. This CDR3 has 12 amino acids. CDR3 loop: CASSQVVGEQFF. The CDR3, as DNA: TGTGCCAGCAGCCAAGTAGTGGGTGAGCAGTTCTTC.

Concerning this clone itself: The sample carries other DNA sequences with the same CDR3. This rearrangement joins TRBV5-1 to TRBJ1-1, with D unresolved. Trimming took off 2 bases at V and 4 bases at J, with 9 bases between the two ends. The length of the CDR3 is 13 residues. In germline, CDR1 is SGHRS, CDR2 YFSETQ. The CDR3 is CASSFKEGTEAFF. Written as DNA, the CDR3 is TGCGCCAGCAGCTTTAAGGAGGGCACTGAAGCTTTCTTT.

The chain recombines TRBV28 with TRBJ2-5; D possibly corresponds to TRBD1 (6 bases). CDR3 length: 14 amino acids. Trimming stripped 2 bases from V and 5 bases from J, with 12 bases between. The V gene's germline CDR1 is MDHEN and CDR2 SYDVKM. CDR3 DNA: TGTGCCAGCAGTTTAGAATGGGGGCAGGAGACCCAGTACTTC. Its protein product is CASSLEWGQETQYF. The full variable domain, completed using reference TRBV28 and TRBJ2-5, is DVKVTQSSRYLVKRTGEKVFLECVQDMDHENMFWYRQDPGLGLRLIYFSYDVKMKEKGDIPEGYSVSREKKERFSLILESASTNQTSMYLCASSLEWGQETQYFGPGTRLLVL.

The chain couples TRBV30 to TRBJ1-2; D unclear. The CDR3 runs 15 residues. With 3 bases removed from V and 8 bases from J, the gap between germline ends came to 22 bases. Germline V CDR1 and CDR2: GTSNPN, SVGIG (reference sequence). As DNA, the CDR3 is TGTGCCTGGAGGCCCGGACGGAGGGAGGCATACGGCTACACCTTC. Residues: CAWRPGRREAYGYTF.

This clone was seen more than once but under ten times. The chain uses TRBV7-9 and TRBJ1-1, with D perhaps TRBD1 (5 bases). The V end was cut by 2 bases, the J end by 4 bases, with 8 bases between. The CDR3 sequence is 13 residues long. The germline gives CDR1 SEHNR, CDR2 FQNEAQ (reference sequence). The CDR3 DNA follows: TGTGCCAGCAGCTTAAAGGGGCGCACTGAAGCTTTCTTT. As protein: CASSLKGRTEAFF.